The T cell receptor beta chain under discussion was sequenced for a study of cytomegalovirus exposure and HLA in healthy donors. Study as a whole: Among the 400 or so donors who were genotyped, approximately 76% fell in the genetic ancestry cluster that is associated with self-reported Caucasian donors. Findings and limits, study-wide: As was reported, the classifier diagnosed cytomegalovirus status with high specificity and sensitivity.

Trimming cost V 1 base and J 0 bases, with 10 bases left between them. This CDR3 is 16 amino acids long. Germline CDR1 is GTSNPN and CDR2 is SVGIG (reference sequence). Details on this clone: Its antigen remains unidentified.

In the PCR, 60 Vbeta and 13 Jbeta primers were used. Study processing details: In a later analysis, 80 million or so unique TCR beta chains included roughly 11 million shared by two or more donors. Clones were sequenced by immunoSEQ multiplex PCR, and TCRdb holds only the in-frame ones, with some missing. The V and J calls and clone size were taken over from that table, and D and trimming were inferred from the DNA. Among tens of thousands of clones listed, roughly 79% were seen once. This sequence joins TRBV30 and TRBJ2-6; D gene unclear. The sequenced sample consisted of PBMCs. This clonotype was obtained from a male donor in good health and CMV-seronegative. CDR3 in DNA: TGTGCCTGGAGTGATCCCCACACCTCTGGGGCCAACGTCCTGACTTTC. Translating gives CAWSDPHTSGANVLTF.